The 18 T cell receptor beta chains given below trace back to one sample, sequenced in a study of T-cell memory formation after mild COVID-19. TCRdb re-derived calls from the 5' RACE reads in MiXCR, one entry per CDR3 protein. The sample holds 580,000 or so distinct CDR3 sequences, 17% seen once. Sequencing was carried out using PBMCs or a T cell subset sorted from them (not recorded which). The receptor set was obtained from an adult woman who had mild COVID-19 (a few samples of this study predate the infection). Cell type and time point are not known.

In this sample, this clonotype turned up once. This sequence joins TRBV20-1 and TRBJ1-6; D gene unclear. The ends were cut back, 0 bases at V and 3 bases at J, with 9 bases in the middle. Per germline, CDR1 DFQATT and CDR2 SNEGSKA (reference sequence). There are 15 residues in the CDR3. The CDR3 loop reads CSARDTGSYNSPLHF. CDR3 in DNA: TGCAGTGCTAGAGATACCGGCAGCTATAATTCACCCCTCCACTTT.

This clonotype appeared many times. The chain links TRBV2 to TRBJ2-3, with 9 bases matching TRBD2. The length of the CDR3 is 16 residues. Germline trimming cut 6 bases from V and 4 bases from J; bases unmatched to any gene: 11. From germline, CDR1 is SNHLY and CDR2 FYNNEI. Here the CDR3 DNA reads TGTGCCAGCAGCAAAGTCGGACTAGCGAATGCAGATACGCAGTATTTT. Translation: CASSKVGLANADTQYF.

The chain carries TRBV12-3 or TRBV12-4 and TRBJ1-5; TRBD1 matches 10 bases. V shed 5 bases, J shed 2 bases, and the junction held 6 bases outside the gene matches. This CDR3 is 16 amino acids long. The CDR3 DNA reads TGTGCCAGCAGTCCGACAGGGGGCTCCCGCAATCAGCCCCAGCATTTT. Translated: CASSPTGGSRNQPQHF.

The table lists this clonotype with a few counts. This chain uses TRBV7-9 with TRBJ1-4; D may be TRBD1 (5 bases). The germline CDR1 and CDR2 sequences are SEHNR and FQNEAQ (reference sequence). Trimming cost V 4 bases and J 7 bases, with 16 bases left between them. The CDR3 is 15 amino acids. The chain's CDR3 is CASSYPERGVEKLFF. CDR3 in DNA: TGTGCCAGCAGCTATCCGGAAAGGGGAGTTGAAAAACTGTTTTTT.

This clonotype was detected a few times. This chain links TRBV28 with TRBJ1-6; D remains ambiguous. Germline V gives CDR1 MDHEN, CDR2 SYDVKM. The V end lost 2 bases, the J end lost 9 bases, and 11 bases lay between the germline ends. This CDR3 comprises 14 residues. The CDR3 DNA reads TGTGCCAGCAGTTTAATCCCTGAGGGTTCACCCCTCCACTTT. Translating it yields CASSLIPEGSPLHF.

The J gene is TRBJ2-3, the V gene TRBV15; possibly TRBD2 for D (6 bases). The CDR3 runs to 15 residues. Trimming removed 3 bases from V and 3 bases from J, with 13 bases in between. Germline assignment: CDR1 LNHNV and CDR2 YYDKDF (reference sequence). The CDR3 DNA sequence: TGTGCCACCAGCAGTCAAAAGGAGGGAACAGATACGCAGTATTTT. Protein: CATSSQKEGTDTQYF.

There are many counts of this clonotype. The V call is TRBV24-1, the J call TRBJ2-1; D is perhaps TRBD1 (6 bases). The CDR3 totals 14 residues. CDR1 KGHDR and CDR2 SFDVKD come from the germline V gene. V was clipped by 4 bases and J by 13 bases, with 19 bases between them. CDR3 region: CATSDSHRVSTQFF. The CDR3 region has the DNA TGTGCCACCAGTGACTCACACAGGGTCTCGACCCAGTTCTTC.

V usage is TRBV5-1 and J usage is TRBJ2-2; a possible D gene is TRBD2 (6 bases). Trimming left V 2 bases short and J 2 bases short, with 13 bases between. The CDR3 runs to 16 residues. Germline V gives CDR1 SGHRS, CDR2 YFSETQ. In DNA form, the CDR3 reads TGCGCCAGCAGCTTCATGACCGGGGGTAACACCGGGGAGCTGTTTTTT. This gives the protein CASSFMTGGNTGELFF.

The chain carries TRBV21-1 and TRBJ1-5; the table's D call, TRBD1, has no DNA check behind it. TRBV21-1 is a pseudogene. This CDR3 is built from 17 residues. The CDR3 DNA reads TGTGCCAGCAGCAAAGGGGGACAGGGACGGCCCAATCAGCCCCAGCATTTT. Protein sequence: CASSKGGQGRPNQPQHF.

This clonotype was seen only a few times. The J gene is TRBJ2-3, the V gene TRBV7-8; no clear D gene. Germline CDR1 reads SGHVS; CDR2 reads FQNEAQ. The ends were cut back, 3 bases at V and 0 bases at J, with 10 bases in the middle. There are 15 residues in the CDR3. The CDR3, as DNA: TGTGCCAGCAGCTTTCTGGAGCGAAGCACAGATACGCAGTATTTT. This translates into CASSFLERSTDTQYF.

Only a few counts were recorded for this clonotype. This chain connects TRBV20-1 to TRBJ2-4; 8 bases match TRBD2. CDR3 length: 17 amino acids. Germline V gene sequence: CDR1 DFQATT, CDR2 SNEGSKA (reference sequence). V lost 0 bases and J lost 0; bases outside the gene matches: 7. CDR3 nucleotides: TGCAGTGCTAGAGACCTGGCACTAGCGGAAGCCAAAAACATTCAGTACTTC. Its protein is CSARDLALAEAKNIQYF.

The CDR3 DNA reads TGCGCCAGCTATGATACAGGGCCCTACGAGCAGTACTTC. Translation gives CASYDTGPYEQYF. The chain joins TRBV5-1 to TRBJ2-7; TRBD1 is a possible D gene (6 bases). The V gene's germline CDR1 is SGHRS and CDR2 YFSETQ. The CDR3 is 13 residues long. Deletions cut 7 bases from V and 2 bases from J, with 13 bases between.

This clonotype turned up a few times. The rearrangement joins TRBV29-1 to TRBJ1-4; D is undetermined. Per the germline V gene, CDR1 is SQVTM and CDR2 is ANQGSEA. The CDR3 has 14 residues. Trimming stripped 0 bases from V and 0 bases from J, with 5 bases between. This CDR3 reads CSVEDASTNEKLFF. DNA of the CDR3: TGCAGCGTTGAAGATGCGTCAACTAATGAAAAACTGTTTTTT. Filled out from reference TRBV29-1 and TRBJ1-4, the complete variable domain reads SAVISQKPSRDICQRGTSLTIQCQVDSQVTMMFWYRQQPGQSLTLIATANQGSEATYESGFVIDKFPISRPNLTFSTLTVSNMSPEDSSIYLCSVEDASTNEKLFFGSGTQLSVL.

This clonotype was observed at least ten times. The J gene is TRBJ2-3, the V gene TRBV5-4, with 9 positions matching TRBD2. The CDR3 is 14 amino acids. Germline V gene data show CDR1 as SGHNT and CDR2 as YYREEE (reference sequence). The V segment lost 0 bases and the J segment 5 bases; nucleotides outside the gene matches: 1. The CDR3 DNA reads TGTGCCAGCAGCTTGGGCGGGAGGGGAGATACGCAGTATTTT. Its translation is CASSLGGRGDTQYF.

This clonotype was seen more than once but under ten times. The chain recombines TRBV4-1 with TRBJ2-7, with TRBD2 matching over 10 bases. V gave up 4 bases and J gave up 2 bases; unmatched junction bases: 2. The CDR3 has 14 residues. Germline V CDR1 and CDR2: MGHRA, YSYEKL. The CDR3 region is CASSPGTSAYEQYF. CDR3 in DNA: TGCGCCAGCAGCCCCGGGACTAGCGCCTACGAGCAGTACTTC.

This clonotype was detected only a few times. CDR3 sequence (DNA): TGTGCCAGCAGTGGAACAGGGCTCCCTAATGAAAAACTGTTTTTT. Amino acid sequence: CASSGTGLPNEKLFF. V gene TRBV12-3 or TRBV12-4 combines with J gene TRBJ1-4; maybe TRBD1 (6 bases). Deletions cut 5 bases from V and 3 bases from J, with 13 bases between. This CDR3 is built from 15 residues.

The chain links TRBV5-4 to TRBJ2-1; TRBD1 or TRBD2 may be the D gene (5 bases each). Germline values: CDR1 SGHNT, CDR2 YYREEE (reference sequence). With 5 bases removed from V and 8 bases from J, the gap between germline ends came to 20 bases. The CDR3 is 15 residues long. The CDR3: CASRHSSRGDDEQFF. CDR3 coding DNA: TGTGCCAGCAGACATTCTAGCAGAGGGGACGATGAGCAGTTCTTC.

This chain joins TRBV5-1 and TRBJ2-1, with TRBD2 as a possible D gene (5 bases). This CDR3 region has 13 residues. V was shortened by 0 bases and J by 9 bases, with 10 bases between the two germline ends. In germline, CDR1 is SGHRS, CDR2 YFSETQ. In DNA, the CDR3 is TGCGCCAGCAGCTTGGCGACTACGAGTGAGCAGTTCTTC. As protein: CASSLATTSEQFF.